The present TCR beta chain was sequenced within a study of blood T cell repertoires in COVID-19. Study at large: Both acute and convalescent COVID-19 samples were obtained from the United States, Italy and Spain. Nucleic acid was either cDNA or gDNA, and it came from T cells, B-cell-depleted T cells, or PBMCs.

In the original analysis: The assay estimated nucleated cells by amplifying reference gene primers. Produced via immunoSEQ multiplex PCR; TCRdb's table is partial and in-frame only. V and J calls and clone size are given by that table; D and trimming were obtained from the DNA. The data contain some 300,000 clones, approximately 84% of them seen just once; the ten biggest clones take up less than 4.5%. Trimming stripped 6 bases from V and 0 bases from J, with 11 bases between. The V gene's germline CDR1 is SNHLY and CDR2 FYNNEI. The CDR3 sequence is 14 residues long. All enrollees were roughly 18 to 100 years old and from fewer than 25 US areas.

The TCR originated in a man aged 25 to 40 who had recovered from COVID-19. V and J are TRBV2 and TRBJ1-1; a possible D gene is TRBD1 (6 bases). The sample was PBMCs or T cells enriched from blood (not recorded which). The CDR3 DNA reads TGTGCCAGCAGAGGCAACAGGGTGAACACTGAAGCTTTCTTT. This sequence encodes CASRGNRVNTEAFF.